The rows below give T cell receptor beta chains drawn from one sample of a study of blood T cell repertoires in COVID-19. Only in-frame clones appear in the TCRdb table, and some are missing; sequencing was by immunoSEQ multiplex PCR. The table has more than 150,000 clones, about four fifths seen once. Source material: peripheral blood. The receptors here all came from a woman over 75 with COVID-19, enrolled during active disease. Both conserved end residues are part of each CDR3. The D gene is left open where the match is weak. Size is stated for part of the rows, as once, few or many counts, or as a class when the clone is expanded.

>.|TRBJ2-7|.|TRBV10-2
CASSESPRGYEQYF
TGCGCCAGCAGTGAGTCCCCGCGGGGCTACGAGCAGTACTTC
>.|TRBJ1-2|.|TRBV6-1
CASSEAALRTAFYGYTF
TGTGCCAGCAGTGAAGCGGCCCTACGGACAGCCTTTTATGGCTACACCTTC
>TRBD1|TRBJ1-4|.|TRBV19
CASSVRQGATNEKLFF
TGTGCCAGTAGTGTCAGACAGGGGGCCACTAATGAAAAACTGTTTTTT
>.|TRBJ1-1|.|TRBV7-6
CASSLRWSGNTEAFF
TGTGCCAGCAGCTTAAGGTGGTCAGGGAACACTGAAGCTTTCTTT
>.|TRBJ2-6|.|TRBV5-1
CASSSPRTDLPSGANVLTF
TGCGCCAGCAGCTCACCAAGGACAGATCTACCCTCTGGGGCCAACGTCCTGACTTTC
>.|TRBJ1-2|.|TRBV4-2
CASSQDSGLFYGYTF
TGTGCCAGCAGCCAAGACTCAGGGCTTTTCTATGGCTACACCTTC
>TRBD1|TRBJ2-2|once|TRBV4-1
CASSRRDSNTGELFF
TGCGCCAGCAGCCGTCGGGACAGCAACACCGGGGAGCTGTTTTTT
>.|TRBJ1-1|.|TRBV2
CASSEQGGLTEAFF
TGTGCCAGCAGTGAACAAGGGGGTCTCACTGAAGCTTTCTTT
>TRBD1|TRBJ1-1|.|TRBV24-1
CATSDPDRGEAFF
TGTGCCACCAGTGATCCCGACAGGGGTGAAGCTTTCTTT
>.|TRBJ2-7|.|TRBV29-1
CSVEEEGYEQYF
TGCAGCGTTGAAGAAGAGGGTTACGAGCAGTACTTC
>.|TRBJ2-7|.|TRBV5-6
CASSFVTAGSYEQYF
TGTGCCAGCAGCTTCGTCACGGCGGGTTCCTACGAGCAGTACTTC